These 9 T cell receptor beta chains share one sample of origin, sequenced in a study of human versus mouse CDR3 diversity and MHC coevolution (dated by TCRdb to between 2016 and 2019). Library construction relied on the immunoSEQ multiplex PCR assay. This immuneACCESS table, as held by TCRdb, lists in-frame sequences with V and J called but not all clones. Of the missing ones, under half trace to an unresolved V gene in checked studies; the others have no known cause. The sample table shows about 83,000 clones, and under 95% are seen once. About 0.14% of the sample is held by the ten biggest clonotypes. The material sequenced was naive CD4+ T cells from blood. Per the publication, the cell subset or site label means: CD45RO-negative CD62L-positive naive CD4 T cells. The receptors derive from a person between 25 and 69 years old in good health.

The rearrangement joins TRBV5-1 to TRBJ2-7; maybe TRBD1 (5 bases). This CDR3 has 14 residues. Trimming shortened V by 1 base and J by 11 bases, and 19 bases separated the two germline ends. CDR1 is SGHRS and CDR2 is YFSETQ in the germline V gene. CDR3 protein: CASSLSTGSLEKYF. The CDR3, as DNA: TGCGCCAGCAGCTTGTCAACAGGTTCCTTAGAGAAGTACTTC.

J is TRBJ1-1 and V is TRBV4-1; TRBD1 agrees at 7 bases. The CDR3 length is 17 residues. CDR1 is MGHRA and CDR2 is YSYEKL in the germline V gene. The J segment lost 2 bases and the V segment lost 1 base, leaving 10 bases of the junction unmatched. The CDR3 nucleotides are TGCGCCAGCAGCCAAGGACGGGCTTACAGGGGCAACACTGAAGCTTTCTTT. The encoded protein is CASSQGRAYRGNTEAFF.

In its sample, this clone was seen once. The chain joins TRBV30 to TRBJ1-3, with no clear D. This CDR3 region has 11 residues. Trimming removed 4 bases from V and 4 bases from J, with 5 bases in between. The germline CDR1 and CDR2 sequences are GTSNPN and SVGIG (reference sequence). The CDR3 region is CAWTTGNTIYF. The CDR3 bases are TGTGCCTGGACCACAGGAAACACCATATATTTT.

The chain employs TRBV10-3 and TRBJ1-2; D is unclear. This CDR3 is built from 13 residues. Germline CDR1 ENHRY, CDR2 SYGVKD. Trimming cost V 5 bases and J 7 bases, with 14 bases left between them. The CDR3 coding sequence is TGTGCCATCAGTCCCATCCAGGAATCTGGCTACACCTTC. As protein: CAISPIQESGYTF.

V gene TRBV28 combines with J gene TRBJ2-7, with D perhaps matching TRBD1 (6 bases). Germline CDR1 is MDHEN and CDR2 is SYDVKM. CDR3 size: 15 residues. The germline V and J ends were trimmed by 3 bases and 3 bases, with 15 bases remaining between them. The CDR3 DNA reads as TGTGCCAGCAGTTTCAGGGGACACGCAATCTACGAGCAGTACTTC. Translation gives CASSFRGHAIYEQYF.

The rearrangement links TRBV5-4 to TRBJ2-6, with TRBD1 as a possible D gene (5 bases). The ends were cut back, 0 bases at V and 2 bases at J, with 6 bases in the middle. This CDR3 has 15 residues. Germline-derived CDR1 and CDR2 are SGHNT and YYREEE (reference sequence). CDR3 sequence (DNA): TGTGCCAGCAGCTTGGAAGGGGCTGGGGCCAACGTCCTGACTTTC. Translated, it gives CASSLEGAGANVLTF. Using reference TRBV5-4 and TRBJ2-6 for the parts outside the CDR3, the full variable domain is ETGVTQSPTHLIKTRGQQVTLRCSSQSGHNTVSWYQQALGQGPQFIFQYYREEENGRGNFPPRFSGLQFPNYSSELNVNALELDDSALYLCASSLEGAGANVLTFGAGSRLTVL.

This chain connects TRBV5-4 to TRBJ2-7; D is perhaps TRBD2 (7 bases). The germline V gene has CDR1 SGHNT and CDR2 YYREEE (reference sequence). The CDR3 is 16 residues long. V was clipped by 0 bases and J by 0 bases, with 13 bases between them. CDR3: CASSLAGGGSSYEQYF. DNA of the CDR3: TGTGCCAGCAGCTTGGCCGGGGGCGGGAGCTCCTACGAGCAGTACTTC.

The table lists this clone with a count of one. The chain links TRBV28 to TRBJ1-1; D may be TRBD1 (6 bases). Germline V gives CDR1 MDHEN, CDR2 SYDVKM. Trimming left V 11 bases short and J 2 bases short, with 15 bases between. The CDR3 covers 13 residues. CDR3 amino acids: CAEPDRRNTEAFF. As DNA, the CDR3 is TGTGCCGAACCTGACAGGAGAAACACTGAAGCTTTCTTT.

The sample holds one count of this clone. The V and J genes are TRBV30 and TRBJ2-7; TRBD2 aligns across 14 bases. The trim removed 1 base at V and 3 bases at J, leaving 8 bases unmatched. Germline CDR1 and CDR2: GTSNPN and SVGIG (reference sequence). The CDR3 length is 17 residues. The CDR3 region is CAWSGPGTSGSYYEQYF. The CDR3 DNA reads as TGTGCCTGGAGTGGTCCAGGGACTAGCGGGAGTTACTACGAGCAGTACTTC.